This T cell receptor beta chain was recovered during a study of glioma-infiltrating T cells. Study-wide results and limits: Above-expected tissue-blood divergence occurred in all gliomas, most in low-grade ones.

The iRepertoire nested amplicon-rescue multiplex PCR amplified TCR alpha and beta CDR3s from RNA. Input was 100-400 ng of tissue mRNA or PBMC total RNA. One entry per CDR3 protein results from TCRdb running MiXCR on the multiplex PCR reads. The sample yields about 2,300 distinct CDR3 sequences, under 75% seen once. CDR3 length: 15 residues. CDR1 is MNHEY, CDR2 SVGEGT, per germline. Points on this clonotype: Its antigen is not known. Germline is not matched at one junction end, which may reflect a read error.

The J gene is TRBJ1-2, the V gene TRBV6-2 or TRBV6-3, with TRBD1 matching 8 bases. This sequence was found in a human donor with low-grade glioma or glioblastoma, undergoing nonglioma brain surgery, or in good health (not recorded which). Input material: glioma tissue, nonneoplastic brain tissue, or PBMCs (not recorded which). CDR3 sequence reads: CGSASPGQDFYSYTF. CDR3 nucleotides: TGTGGCAGTGCAAGTCCGGGACAGGACTTCTATAGCTACACCTTC.